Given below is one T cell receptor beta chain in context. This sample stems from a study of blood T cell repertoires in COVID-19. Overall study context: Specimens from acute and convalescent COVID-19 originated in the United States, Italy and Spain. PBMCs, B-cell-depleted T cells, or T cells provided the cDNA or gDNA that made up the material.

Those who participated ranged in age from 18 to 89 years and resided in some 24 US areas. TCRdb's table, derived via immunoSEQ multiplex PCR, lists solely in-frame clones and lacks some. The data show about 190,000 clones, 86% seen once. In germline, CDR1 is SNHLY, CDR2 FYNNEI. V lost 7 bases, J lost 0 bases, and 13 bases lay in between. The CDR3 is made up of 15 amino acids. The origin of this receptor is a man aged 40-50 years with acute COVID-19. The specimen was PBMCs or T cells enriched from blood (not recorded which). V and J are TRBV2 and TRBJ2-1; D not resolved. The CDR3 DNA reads TGTGCCAGCAAATTGAGTGCAAGCTCCTACAATGAGCAGTTCTTC. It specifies CASKLSASSYNEQFF.